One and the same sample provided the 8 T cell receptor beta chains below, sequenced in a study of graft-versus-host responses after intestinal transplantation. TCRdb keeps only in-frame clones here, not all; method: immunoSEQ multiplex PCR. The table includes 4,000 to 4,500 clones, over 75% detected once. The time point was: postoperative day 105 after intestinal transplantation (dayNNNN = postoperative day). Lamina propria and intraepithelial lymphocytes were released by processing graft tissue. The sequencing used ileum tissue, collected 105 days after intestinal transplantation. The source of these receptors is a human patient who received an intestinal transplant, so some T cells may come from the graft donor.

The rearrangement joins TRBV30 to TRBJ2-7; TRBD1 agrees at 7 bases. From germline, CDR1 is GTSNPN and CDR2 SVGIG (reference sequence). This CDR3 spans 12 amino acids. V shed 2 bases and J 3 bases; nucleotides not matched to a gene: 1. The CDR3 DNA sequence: TGTGCCTGGAGTTGGGACAGCTACGAGCAGTACTTC. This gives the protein CAWSWDSYEQYF.

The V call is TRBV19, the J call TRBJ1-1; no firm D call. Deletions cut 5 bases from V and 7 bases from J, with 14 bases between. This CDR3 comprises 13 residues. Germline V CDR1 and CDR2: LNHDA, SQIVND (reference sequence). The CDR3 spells CASSSVREDEAFF. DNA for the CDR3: TGTGCCAGTAGTTCGGTCCGGGAGGATGAAGCTTTCTTT.

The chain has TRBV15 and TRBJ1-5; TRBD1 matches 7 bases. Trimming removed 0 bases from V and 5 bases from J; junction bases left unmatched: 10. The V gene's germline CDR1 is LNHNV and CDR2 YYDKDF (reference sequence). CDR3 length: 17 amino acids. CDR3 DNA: TGTGCCACCAGCAGAGATAGGGACAGCCTTGAGGATCAGCCCCAGCATTTT. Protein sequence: CATSRDRDSLEDQPQHF. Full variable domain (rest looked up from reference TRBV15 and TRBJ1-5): DAMVIQNPRYQVTQFGKPVTLSCSQTLNHNVMYWYQQKSSQAPKLLFHYYDKDFNNEADTPDNFQSRRPNTSFCFLDIRSPGLGDTAMYLCATSRDRDSLEDQPQHFGDGTRLSIL.

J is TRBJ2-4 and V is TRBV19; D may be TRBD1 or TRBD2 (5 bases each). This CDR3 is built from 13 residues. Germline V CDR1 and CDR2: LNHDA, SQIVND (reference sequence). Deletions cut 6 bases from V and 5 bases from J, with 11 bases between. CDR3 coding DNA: TGTGCCAGTAGCGTCGGGACGCAAAACATTCAGTACTTC. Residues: CASSVGTQNIQYF.

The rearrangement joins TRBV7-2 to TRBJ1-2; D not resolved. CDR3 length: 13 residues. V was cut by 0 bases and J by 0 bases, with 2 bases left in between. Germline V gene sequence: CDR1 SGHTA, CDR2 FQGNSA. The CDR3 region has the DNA TGTGCCAGCAGCTTAGCAGCTAACTATGGCTACACCTTC. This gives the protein CASSLAANYGYTF.

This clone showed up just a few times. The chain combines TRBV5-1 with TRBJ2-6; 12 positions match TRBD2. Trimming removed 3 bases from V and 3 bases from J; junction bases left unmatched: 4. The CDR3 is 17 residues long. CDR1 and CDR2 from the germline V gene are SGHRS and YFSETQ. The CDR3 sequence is CASSWTSGIVGANVLTF. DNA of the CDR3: TGCGCCAGCAGCTGGACTAGCGGGATCGTTGGGGCCAACGTCCTGACTTTC. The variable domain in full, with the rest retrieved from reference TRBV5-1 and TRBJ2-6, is KAGVTQTPRYLIKTRGQQVTLSCSPISGHRSVSWYQQTPGQGLQFLFEYFSETQRNKGNFPGRFSGRQFSNSRSEMNVSTLELGDSALYLCASSWTSGIVGANVLTFGAGSRLTVL.

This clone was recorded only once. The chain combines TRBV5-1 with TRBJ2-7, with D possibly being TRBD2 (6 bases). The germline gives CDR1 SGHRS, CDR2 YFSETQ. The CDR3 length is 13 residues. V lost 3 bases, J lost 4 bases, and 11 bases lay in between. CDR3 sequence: CASSSGTFYEQYF. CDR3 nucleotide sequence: TGCGCCAGCAGCTCCGGGACTTTTTACGAGCAGTACTTC.

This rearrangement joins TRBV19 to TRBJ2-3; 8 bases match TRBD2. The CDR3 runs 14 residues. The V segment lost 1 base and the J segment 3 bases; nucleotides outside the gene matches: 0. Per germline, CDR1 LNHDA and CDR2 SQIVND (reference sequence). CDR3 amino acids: CASSIASGTDTQYF. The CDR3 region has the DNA TGTGCCAGTAGTATAGCTAGCGGGACAGATACGCAGTATTTT.